One and the same sample provided the 14 T cell receptor beta chains below, sequenced in a study of CD8 T cells in ankylosing spondylitis (dated by TCRdb to the late 2010s). The method behind the library was 5' RACE. Reads for this sample came from an Illumina HiSeq 2500. The raw public reads went through TCRdb reprocessing: fastp at Q25, MiXCR clone calling, in-frame beta chains kept. Every entry covers one CDR3 protein and lists the most common genes and DNA from its rows. Recorded for this sample are approximately 35,000 distinct CDR3 sequences; around an eighth of them occurred a single time. The top ten constitute about a third of the sample. Sequencing input: synovial fluid, either unsorted or a sorted T cell fraction (not recorded which). All receptors come from a male donor with ankylosing spondylitis.

This clonotype appeared a few times. The chain links TRBV7-4 to TRBJ1-2, with D possibly matching TRBD1 (5 bases). Germline V gene data show CDR1 as SGHVT and CDR2 as SQSDAQ. V shed 4 bases and J shed 8 bases, with 23 bases lying between them. CDR3 length equals 16 residues. Here the CDR3 reads CASSSSPPEWDGGYTF. In nucleotides, the CDR3 is TGTGCCAGCAGCTCATCCCCCCCGGAATGGGACGGAGGCTACACCTTC.

This clonotype appeared a few times. The chain is built from TRBV12-5 and TRBJ2-3, with D perhaps TRBD1 or TRBD2 (6 bases each). Germline V gene data show CDR1 as LGHNT and CDR2 as FRNRAP. The V and J ends lost 1 base and 1 base respectively, with 12 bases between them. This CDR3 is 16 amino acids long. The CDR3 bases are TGTGCTAGTGGTTTGGCCCTAAGGGGGGGCACAGATACGCAGTATTTT. Residues: CASGLALRGGTDTQYF.

The rearrangement joins TRBV14 to TRBJ2-3; D might be TRBD1 (6 bases). Trimming stripped 4 bases from V and 2 bases from J, with 16 bases between. The CDR3 totals 16 residues. CDR1 SGHDN and CDR2 FVKESK come from the germline V gene. This CDR3 is CASSPTDRIHTDTQYF. The CDR3 DNA follows: TGTGCCAGCAGCCCAACCGACAGGATCCACACAGATACGCAGTATTTT.

This clonotype was seen repeatedly, ten times or more. The CDR3 spells CSASARGPYNSPLHF. DNA of the CDR3: TGCAGTGCTAGTGCCAGGGGCCCCTATAATTCACCCCTCCACTTT. V and J are TRBV20-1 and TRBJ1-6; D is perhaps TRBD1 (6 bases). The CDR3 totals 15 residues. V was shortened by 3 bases and J by 2 bases, with 11 bases between the two germline ends. CDR1 and CDR2 (germline): DFQATT, SNEGSKA (reference sequence).

This clonotype was found many times. V usage is TRBV6-2 or TRBV6-3 and J usage is TRBJ2-1; 11 bases align to TRBD2. This CDR3 spans 14 amino acids. The junction had 6 bases not matched to a gene; V was cut back by 4 bases and J by 10 bases. Germline V CDR1 and CDR2: MNHEY, SVGEGT. This chain's CDR3 is CASSFPGLAEEQFF. The CDR3 DNA reads TGTGCCAGCAGTTTCCCGGGACTAGCGGAAGAGCAGTTCTTC.

This clonotype has at least ten counts. CDR3: CASSYGVEGTGELFF. CDR3 DNA sequence: TGTGCCAGCAGTTACGGGGTCGAGGGAACCGGGGAGCTGTTTTTT. This chain joins TRBV6-5 and TRBJ2-2, with a possible D match to TRBD2 (5 bases). Trimming cost V 2 bases and J 5 bases, with 12 bases left between them. CDR1 and CDR2 from the germline V gene are MNHEY and SVGAGI. The CDR3 sequence is 15 residues long.

The V and J genes are TRBV29-1 and TRBJ2-7; 7 positions agree with TRBD1. Germline values: CDR1 SQVTM, CDR2 ANQGSEA. J gave up 0 bases and V 5 bases, and 7 bases lay outside the gene matches. This CDR3 spans 14 amino acids. The CDR3 protein is CSVYTGVFSYEQYF. In DNA form, the CDR3 reads TGCAGCGTTTATACAGGGGTTTTCTCCTACGAGCAGTACTTC.

V gene TRBV4-2 combines with J gene TRBJ1-1, with D perhaps matching TRBD1 (5 bases). The germline V gene has CDR1 LGHNA and CDR2 YNFKEQ. V gave up 0 bases and J gave up 5 bases, with 13 bases separating them. This CDR3 contains 15 residues. CDR3 sequence reads: CASSQDRGVGTEAFF. The CDR3 DNA reads as TGTGCCAGCAGCCAAGATAGAGGGGTCGGAACTGAAGCTTTCTTT.

This clonotype was found many times. The chain carries TRBV5-5 and TRBJ2-7; 10 positions agree with TRBD1. The CDR3 runs 15 residues. CDR1 and CDR2 from the germline V gene are SGHKS and YYEKEE (reference sequence). Trimming removed 4 bases from V and 5 bases from J; junction bases left unmatched: 9. The CDR3, as DNA: TGTGCCAGCAGCCGTCCGGGACAGGGGTTCCACGAGCAGTACTTC. Protein product: CASSRPGQGFHEQYF.

The chain joins TRBV28 to TRBJ2-2; a possible D gene is TRBD1 (5 bases). This CDR3 region has 16 residues. V lost 3 bases and J lost 1, with 12 bases in between. Germline V gives CDR1 MDHEN, CDR2 SYDVKM. This chain's CDR3 is CASSLQGRENTGELFF. CDR3 coding DNA: TGTGCCAGCAGTTTGCAGGGCAGGGAGAACACCGGGGAGCTGTTTTTT.

This clonotype came up many times. The chain is built from TRBV20-1 and TRBJ1-1, with D unresolved. Per germline, CDR1 DFQATT and CDR2 SNEGSKA (reference sequence). Between the trimmed V and J ends, which lost 3 bases and 9 bases, there was a span of 11 bases. This CDR3 has 11 residues. The CDR3, as DNA: TGCAGTGCTAGGGATAGGCAGAAAGCTTTCTTT. This gives the protein CSARDRQKAFF.

This clonotype has a count of ten or more. V gene TRBV5-1 combines with J gene TRBJ2-1; tentatively, D is TRBD1 (6 bases). Germline-derived CDR1 and CDR2 are SGHRS and YFSETQ. V was pared by 5 bases and J by 2 bases, with 20 bases between. This CDR3 region has 17 residues. The DNA for the CDR3 is TGCGCCAGCAGTTCCTATAATTGGGGACAAACCTACAATGAGCAGTTCTTC. Protein product: CASSSYNWGQTYNEQFF.

The V gene is TRBV20-1, the J gene TRBJ2-3, with TRBD1 matching 8 bases. Per the germline V gene, CDR1 is DFQATT and CDR2 is SNEGSKA (reference sequence). The CDR3 loop spans 14 amino acids. V lost 5 bases to trimming and J lost 2 bases; unmatched junction nucleotides: 6. Here the CDR3 DNA reads TGCAGTGCTGGGACAGGACTCCACACAGATACGCAGTATTTT. The encoded protein is CSAGTGLHTDTQYF.

This clonotype was counted at least ten times. The CDR3 region is CASSQSTSGTYNEQFF. The CDR3 DNA reads as TGTGCCAGCAGCCAGTCAACCAGCGGAACCTACAATGAGCAGTTCTTC. The J gene is TRBJ2-1, the V gene TRBV4-2, with a weak D call TRBD2 (5 bases). V lost 3 bases, J lost 2 bases, and 14 bases lay in between. Looked up from germline, CDR1 is LGHNA and CDR2 is YNFKEQ. The length of the CDR3 is 16 residues.